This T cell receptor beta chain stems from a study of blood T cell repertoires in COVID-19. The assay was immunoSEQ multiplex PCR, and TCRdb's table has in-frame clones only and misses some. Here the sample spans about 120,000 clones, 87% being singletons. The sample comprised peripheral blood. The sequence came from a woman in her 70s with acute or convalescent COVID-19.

The CDR3 loop reads CASSPPGQGNQPQHF. The CDR3 DNA sequence: TGTGCCAGCTCACCACCGGGACAGGGGAATCAGCCCCAGCATTTT. The J gene is TRBJ1-5, the V gene TRBV18; the match to TRBD1 covers 10 bases. Looked up from germline, CDR1 is KGHSH and CDR2 is LQKENI. This CDR3 is built from 15 residues. V was clipped by 0 bases and J by 4 bases; unmatched bases: 0.